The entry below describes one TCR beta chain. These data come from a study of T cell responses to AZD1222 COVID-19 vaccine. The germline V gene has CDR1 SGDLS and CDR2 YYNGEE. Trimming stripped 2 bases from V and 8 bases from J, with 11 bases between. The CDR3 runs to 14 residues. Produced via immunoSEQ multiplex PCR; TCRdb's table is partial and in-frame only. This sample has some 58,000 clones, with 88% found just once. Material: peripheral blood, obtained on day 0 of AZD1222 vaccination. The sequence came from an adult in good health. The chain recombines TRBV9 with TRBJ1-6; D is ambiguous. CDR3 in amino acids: CASSVRGGHSPLHF. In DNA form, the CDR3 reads TGTGCCAGCAGCGTCCGGGGAGGTCATTCACCCCTCCACTTT.